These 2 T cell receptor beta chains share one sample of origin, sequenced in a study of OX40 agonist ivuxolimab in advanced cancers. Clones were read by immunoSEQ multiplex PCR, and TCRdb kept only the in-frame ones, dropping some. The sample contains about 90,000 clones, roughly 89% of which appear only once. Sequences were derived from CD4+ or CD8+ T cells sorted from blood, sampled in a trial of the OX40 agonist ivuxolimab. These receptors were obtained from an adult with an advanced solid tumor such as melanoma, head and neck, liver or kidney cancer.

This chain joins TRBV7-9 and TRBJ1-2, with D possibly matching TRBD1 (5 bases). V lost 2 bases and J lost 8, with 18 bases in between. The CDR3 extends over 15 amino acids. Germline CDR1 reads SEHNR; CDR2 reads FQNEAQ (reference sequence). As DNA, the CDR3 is TGTGCCAGCAGCTTACTGAGCGGCCGGGGCGACGGCTACACCTTC. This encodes CASSLLSGRGDGYTF.

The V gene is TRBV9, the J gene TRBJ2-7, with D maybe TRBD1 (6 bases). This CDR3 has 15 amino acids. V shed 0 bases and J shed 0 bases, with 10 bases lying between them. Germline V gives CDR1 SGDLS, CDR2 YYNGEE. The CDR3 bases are TGTGCCAGCAGCGTAGCATCGGACAGCTCCTACGAGCAGTACTTC. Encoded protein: CASSVASDSSYEQYF.